The 25 T cell receptor beta chains given below trace back to one sample, sequenced in a study of cytomegalovirus exposure and HLA in healthy donors. A multiplex PCR was run with 60 Vbeta primers and 13 Jbeta primers. The table came from immunoSEQ multiplex PCR; TCRdb's copy has only in-frame clones and leaves some out. The sample holds tens of thousands of clones. Sequencing was carried out using PBMCs. The source of these receptors is a woman in her forties in good health and CMV-seropositive.

The chain couples TRBV9 to TRBJ2-5; 11 bases are shared with TRBD2. V shed 4 bases and J 6 bases; nucleotides not matched to a gene: 11. The CDR3 totals 16 residues. The V gene's germline CDR1 is SGDLS and CDR2 YYNGEE. The CDR3 DNA follows: TGTGCCAGCAGCACCCTTAGCGGGGGGGCCGGTCAGACCCAGTACTTC. This sequence encodes CASSTLSGGAGQTQYF.

This rearrangement joins TRBV11-2 to TRBJ2-5, with a weak D call TRBD1 (5 bases). This CDR3 comprises 14 residues. CDR1 and CDR2 (germline): SGHAT, FQNNGV. Between the trimmed V and J ends, which lost 5 bases and 3 bases, there was a span of 13 bases. CDR3 nucleotide sequence: TGTGCCAGCAGCCCCCAGGGCTTTGAAGAGACCCAGTACTTC. It yields the protein CASSPQGFEETQYF. Using reference TRBV11-2 and TRBJ2-5 for the parts outside the CDR3, the full variable domain is EAGVAQSPRYKIIEKRQSVAFWCNPISGHATLYWYQQILGQGPKLLIQFQNNGVVDDSQLPKDRFSAERLKGVDSTLKIQPAKLEDSAVYLCASSPQGFEETQYFGPGTRLLVL.

V and J are TRBV2 and TRBJ1-4; D call uncertain. Germline V gives CDR1 SNHLY, CDR2 FYNNEI. The CDR3 is 15 amino acids. V lost 6 bases to trimming and J lost 8 bases, with 19 bases between them. CDR3 DNA sequence: TGTGCCAGCAGGGGAAGGGCCGTGACGGGGGAAAAACTGTTTTTT. Encoded protein: CASRGRAVTGEKLFF.

The chain couples TRBV27 to TRBJ1-6; no clear D gene. This CDR3 contains 13 residues. With 6 bases removed from V and 4 bases from J, the gap between germline ends came to 7 bases. Germline V gene data show CDR1 as MNHEY and CDR2 as SMNVEV (reference sequence). CDR3 amino acids: CASSPVYNSPLHF. The CDR3 region has the DNA TGTGCCAGCAGCCCTGTGTATAATTCACCCCTCCACTTT.

The rearrangement uses TRBV28 and TRBJ1-2; 7 nucleotides match TRBD1. CDR1 and CDR2 from the germline V gene are MDHEN and SYDVKM. The CDR3 runs to 12 residues. J was trimmed by 8 bases and V by 7 bases; bases with no gene match: 7. The DNA of the CDR3 is TGTGCCAGCACTACGACAGGGTACGGCTACACCTTC. Its protein product is CASTTTGYGYTF.

The chain links TRBV28 to TRBJ1-6; TRBD1 matches 9 bases. From germline, CDR1 is MDHEN and CDR2 SYDVKM. The trim removed 2 bases at V and 12 bases at J, leaving 14 bases unmatched. This CDR3 has 17 amino acids. CDR3 in amino acids: CASSLQTSRDRALPLHF. CDR3 coding DNA: TGTGCCAGCAGTTTACAAACTTCCCGGGACAGGGCATTACCCCTCCACTTT.

J is TRBJ2-4 and V is TRBV4-3; D call uncertain. V lost 0 bases, J lost 0 bases, and 3 bases lay in between. Looked up from germline, CDR1 is LGHNA and CDR2 is YSLEER. This CDR3 has 14 amino acids. The CDR3 loop reads CASSQELAKNIQYF. The DNA of the CDR3 is TGCGCCAGCAGCCAAGAACTAGCCAAAAACATTCAGTACTTC.

The rearrangement uses TRBV5-6 and TRBJ1-1; D call uncertain. The CDR3 length is 13 residues. The germline V gene encodes CDR1 SGHDT and CDR2 YYEEEE. V was cut by 1 base and J by 6 bases, with 10 bases left in between. The CDR3 DNA reads as TGTGCCAGCAGCTTGTCAGGCCGAGCTGAAGCTTTCTTT. It specifies CASSLSGRAEAFF.

This sequence joins TRBV28 and TRBJ2-7; 8 bases match TRBD1. J lost 1 base, V lost 8 bases, and 10 bases had no gene match. This CDR3 comprises 15 residues. The V gene's germline CDR1 is MDHEN and CDR2 SYDVKM. Here the CDR3 DNA reads TGTGCCAGCGGGGGTATTGGACAGGGATCCTACGAGCAGTACTTC. This encodes CASGGIGQGSYEQYF.

The chain recombines TRBV5-3 with TRBJ2-7; maybe TRBD2 (6 bases). TRBV5-3 is sorted into the ORF group, with uncertain function. The CDR3 has 14 residues. The germline V and J ends were trimmed by 3 bases and 4 bases, with 14 bases remaining between them. CDR3 in DNA: TGTGCCAGAAGCTACGGGACTCTTAGGTACGAGCAGTACTTC. Translation: CARSYGTLRYEQYF.

This chain uses TRBV14 with TRBJ2-7; 9 positions match TRBD2. The CDR3 is 16 residues long. The V gene's germline CDR1 is SGHDN and CDR2 FVKESK. Trimming removed 4 bases from V and 0 bases from J; junction bases left unmatched: 7. In nucleotides, the CDR3 is TGTGCCAGCAGCCGCCTAGCGGGGCGGAGCTCCTACGAGCAGTACTTC. This translates into CASSRLAGRSSYEQYF.

The genes are TRBV28 and TRBJ2-7; 16 bases map to TRBD2. The V and J ends lost 6 bases and 3 bases, in that order; junction bases with no gene match: 17. The CDR3 is 20 residues long. CDR1 is MDHEN and CDR2 is SYDVKM in the germline V gene. The CDR3 is CASSSRAGTSGRGAIYEQYF. The CDR3 nucleotides read TGTGCCAGCAGCTCAAGAGCAGGGACTAGCGGGAGGGGAGCTATCTACGAGCAGTACTTC.

Frequency places this clone as medium-sized. V is TRBV4-2 and J is TRBJ1-1, with 12 bases matching TRBD1. CDR1 LGHNA and CDR2 YNFKEQ come from the germline V gene. V gave up 5 bases and J gave up 5 bases; unmatched junction bases: 9. This CDR3 has 16 amino acids. The CDR3 here is CASSYGTGGRRTEAFF. CDR3 in DNA: TGTGCCAGCAGCTACGGGACAGGGGGCCGTAGGACTGAAGCTTTCTTT.

This chain connects TRBV9 to TRBJ2-5; the match to TRBD2 covers 7 bases. Matching the DNA end better, TRBJ2-7 makes the J call doubtful. The CDR3 is made up of 14 amino acids. Germline CDR1 SGDLS, CDR2 YYNGEE. This CDR3 reads CASSAGLADYEQYF. CDR3 bases: TGTGCCAGCAGCGCGGGGCTAGCGGATTACGAGCAGTACTTC.

This chain uses TRBV9 with TRBJ2-2, with 8 bases aligning to TRBD1. The CDR3 is made up of 15 amino acids. Unmatched junction bases numbered 9, after V lost 5 bases and J lost 6 bases. Germline V gives CDR1 SGDLS, CDR2 YYNGEE. DNA for the CDR3: TGTGCCAGCAGTGGACAGGGCGGGCGGTCCGGGGAGCTGTTTTTT. It translates to CASSGQGGRSGELFF.

The CDR3 sequence is CASSQGDRAYEQYF. The CDR3 bases are TGTGCCAGCAGCCAAGGGGACAGGGCCTACGAGCAGTACTTC. The chain links TRBV4-2 to TRBJ2-7; TRBD1 matches 9 bases. Germline-derived CDR1 and CDR2 are LGHNA and YNFKEQ. The V and J ends lost 1 base and 2 bases, in that order; junction bases with no gene match: 0. CDR3 size: 14 residues.

V and J are TRBV28 and TRBJ2-5, with no clear D. V lost 5 bases and J lost 5, with 9 bases in between. This CDR3 contains 12 residues. CDR1 is MDHEN and CDR2 is SYDVKM in the germline V gene. CDR3 bases: TGTGCCAGCAGTGCCATCCGGGAGACCCAGTACTTC. This gives the protein CASSAIRETQYF.

The J gene is TRBJ2-3, the V gene TRBV7-2, with a tentative D call TRBD1 (6 bases). Germline CDR1 is SGHTA and CDR2 is FQGNSA. The CDR3 runs to 14 residues. V was clipped by 1 base and J by 2 bases, with 7 bases between them. The CDR3 nucleotides read TGTGCCAGCAGCTTAGACAGGGCCACAGATACGCAGTATTTT. Residues: CASSLDRATDTQYF. The full variable domain, in which reference TRBV7-2 and TRBJ2-3 provide the parts outside the CDR3, is GAGVSQSPSNKVTEKGKDVELRCDPISGHTALYWYRQSLGQGLEFLIYFQGNSAPDKSGLPSDRFSAERTGGSVSTLTIQRTQQEDSAVYLCASSLDRATDTQYFGPGTRLTVL.

In DNA, the CDR3 is TGTGCCAGTAGACCTCCCAATTTCCCTGGAGTGTACTTC. Its translation: CASRPPNFPGVYF. The gene calls are TRBV19 and TRBJ2-7; D unresolved. The CDR3 covers 13 residues. V was shortened by 6 bases and J by 12 bases, with 21 bases between the two germline ends. Germline values: CDR1 LNHDA, CDR2 SQIVND (reference sequence).

The rearrangement joins TRBV6-5 to TRBJ2-7; a weak D match, TRBD1 (6 bases). Germline assignment: CDR1 MNHEY and CDR2 SVGAGI. The CDR3 covers 15 residues. V was pared by 8 bases and J by 2 bases, with 19 bases between. As DNA, the CDR3 is TGTGCCAGCCGCCCGAGGACAGTTGCTGCCTACGAGCAGTACTTC. Translation gives CASRPRTVAAYEQYF.

J is TRBJ1-1 and V is TRBV13, with D maybe TRBD1 (5 bases). Germline CDR1 PRHDT, CDR2 FYEKMQ (reference sequence). The CDR3 is 14 residues long. Trimming removed 0 bases at V and 1 base at J, with 6 bases between. CDR3 region: CASSLGQGNTEAFF. In DNA, the CDR3 is TGTGCCAGCAGCTTAGGGCAGGGGAACACTGAAGCTTTCTTT.

The chain combines TRBV10-2 with TRBJ2-5, with D perhaps TRBD2 (5 bases). The V gene lost 0 bases and the J gene lost 6 bases, with 11 bases spanning the gap. Germline CDR1 and CDR2: WSHSY and SAAADI. CDR3 length: 14 residues. In DNA, the CDR3 is TGCGCCAGCAGTGAGTCGAGGACTGAAAAGACCCAGTACTTC. Translation gives CASSESRTEKTQYF.

This chain uses TRBV28 with TRBJ1-6, with D perhaps matching TRBD1 (6 bases). With 2 bases removed from V and 4 bases from J, the gap between germline ends came to 12 bases. From germline, CDR1 is MDHEN and CDR2 SYDVKM. The CDR3 runs 16 residues. In DNA, the CDR3 is TGTGCCAGCAGTTTAGAAACGGGACAATATAATTCACCCCTCCACTTT. It encodes CASSLETGQYNSPLHF.

The chain links TRBV4-1 to TRBJ2-3; 11 bases align to TRBD2. The CDR3 consists of 16 residues. The V gene's germline CDR1 is MGHRA and CDR2 YSYEKL. Trimming at V came to 3 bases and at J to 0 bases, leaving 2 bases not matched to a gene. This chain's CDR3 is CASSHLAGGSTDTQYF. The DNA of the CDR3 is TGCGCCAGCAGCCACTTAGCGGGGGGGAGCACAGATACGCAGTATTTT.

The chain has TRBV4-1 and TRBJ1-4; D gene uncertain. This CDR3 region has 16 residues. Trimming took off 3 bases at V and 6 bases at J, with 17 bases between the two ends. The V gene's germline CDR1 is MGHRA and CDR2 YSYEKL. CDR3 DNA sequence: TGCGCCAGCAGCCAGATAGGGTCGGGAGTCGATGAAAAACTGTTTTTT. Its translation is CASSQIGSGVDEKLFF.